The clone carrying this T cell receptor (beta chain) was seen a handful of times. TCRdb fed the RT-PCR reads into MiXCR, producing one record per CDR3 protein. The data show around 790,000 distinct CDR3 sequences, approximately 22% seen once. This record comes from a study of response to subunit inactivated influenza vaccine. Germline V CDR1 and CDR2: LGHDT, YNNKEL (reference sequence). CDR3 length: 16 residues. V was clipped by 5 bases and J by 2 bases; unmatched bases: 8. The chain joins TRBV3-1 to TRBJ2-7; 11 nucleotides line up with TRBD2. The receptor comes from a man aged 50 to 60 who received an inactivated influenza vaccine. Sequenced here: PBMCs from blood, sampled more than 4 days after vaccination. CDR3 sequence reads: CASSSSIAGGTYEQYF. The CDR3 region has the DNA TGTGCCAGCAGCTCGTCAATAGCGGGAGGGACCTACGAGCAGTACTTC.